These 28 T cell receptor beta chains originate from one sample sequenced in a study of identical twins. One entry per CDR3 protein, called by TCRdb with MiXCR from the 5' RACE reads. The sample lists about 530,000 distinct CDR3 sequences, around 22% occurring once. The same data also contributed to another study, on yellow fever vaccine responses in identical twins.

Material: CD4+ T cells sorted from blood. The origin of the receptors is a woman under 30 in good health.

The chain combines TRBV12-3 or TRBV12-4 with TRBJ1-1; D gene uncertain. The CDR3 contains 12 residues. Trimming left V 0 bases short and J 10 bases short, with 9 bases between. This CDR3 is CASSLAGAGAFF. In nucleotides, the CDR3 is TGTGCCAGCAGTTTAGCCGGAGCGGGAGCTTTCTTT.

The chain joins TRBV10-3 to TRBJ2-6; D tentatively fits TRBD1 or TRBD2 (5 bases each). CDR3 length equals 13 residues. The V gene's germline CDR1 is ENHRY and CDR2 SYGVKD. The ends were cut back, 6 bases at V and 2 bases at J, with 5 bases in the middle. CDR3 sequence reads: CAIRGAGANVLTF. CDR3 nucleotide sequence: TGTGCCATCAGGGGGGCTGGGGCCAACGTCCTGACTTTC.

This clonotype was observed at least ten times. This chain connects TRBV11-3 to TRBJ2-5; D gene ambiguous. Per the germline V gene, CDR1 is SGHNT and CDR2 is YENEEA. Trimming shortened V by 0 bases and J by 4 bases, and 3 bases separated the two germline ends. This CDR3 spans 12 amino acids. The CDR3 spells CASSLDGETQYF. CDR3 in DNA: TGTGCCAGCAGCTTAGACGGAGAGACCCAGTACTTC. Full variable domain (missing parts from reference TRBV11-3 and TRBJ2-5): EAGVVQSPRYKIIEKKQPVAFWCNPISGHNTLYWYLQNLGQGPELLIRYENEEAVDDSQLPKDRFSAERLKGVDSTLKIQPAELGDSAVYLCASSLDGETQYFGPGTRLLVL.

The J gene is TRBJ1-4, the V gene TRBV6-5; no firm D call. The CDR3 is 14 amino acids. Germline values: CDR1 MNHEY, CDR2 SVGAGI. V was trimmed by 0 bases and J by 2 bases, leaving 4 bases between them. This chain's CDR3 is CASSYSFTNEKLFF. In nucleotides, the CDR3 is TGTGCCAGCAGTTACTCTTTCACTAATGAAAAACTGTTTTTT.

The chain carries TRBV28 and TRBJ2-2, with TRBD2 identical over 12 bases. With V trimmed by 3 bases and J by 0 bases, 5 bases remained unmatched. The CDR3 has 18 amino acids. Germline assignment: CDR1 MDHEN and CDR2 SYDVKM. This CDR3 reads CASSFLLAGGSNTGELFF. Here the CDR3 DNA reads TGTGCCAGCAGTTTTTTACTAGCGGGGGGTTCGAACACCGGGGAGCTGTTTTTT.

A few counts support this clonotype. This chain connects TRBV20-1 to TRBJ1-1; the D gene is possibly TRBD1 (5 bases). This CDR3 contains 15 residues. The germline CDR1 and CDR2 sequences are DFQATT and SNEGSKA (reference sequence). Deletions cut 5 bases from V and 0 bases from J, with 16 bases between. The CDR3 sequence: CSAANGGIMNTEAFF. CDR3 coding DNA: TGCAGTGCTGCTAACGGGGGAATCATGAACACTGAAGCTTTCTTT.

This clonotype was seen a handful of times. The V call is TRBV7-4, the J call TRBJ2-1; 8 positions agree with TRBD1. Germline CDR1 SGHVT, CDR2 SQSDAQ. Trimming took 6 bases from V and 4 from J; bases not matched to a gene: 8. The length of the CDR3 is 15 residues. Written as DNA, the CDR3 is TGTGCCAGCAGTCGACGACAGGGGATTTACAATGAGCAGTTCTTC. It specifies CASSRRQGIYNEQFF.

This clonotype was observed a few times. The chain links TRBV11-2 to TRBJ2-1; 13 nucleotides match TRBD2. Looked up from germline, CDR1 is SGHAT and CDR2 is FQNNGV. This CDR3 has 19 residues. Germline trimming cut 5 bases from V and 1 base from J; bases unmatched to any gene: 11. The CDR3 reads CASSPELAGGRYSYNEQFF. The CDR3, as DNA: TGTGCCAGCAGCCCCGAACTAGCGGGGGGGCGTTATTCCTACAATGAGCAGTTCTTC.

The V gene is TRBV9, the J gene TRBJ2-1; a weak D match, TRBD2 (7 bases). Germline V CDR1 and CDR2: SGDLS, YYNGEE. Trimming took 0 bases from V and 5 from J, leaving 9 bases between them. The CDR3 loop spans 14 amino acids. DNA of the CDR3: TGTGCCAGCAGCGTAGGGGGGGGGCACAATGAGCAGTTCTTC. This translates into CASSVGGGHNEQFF.

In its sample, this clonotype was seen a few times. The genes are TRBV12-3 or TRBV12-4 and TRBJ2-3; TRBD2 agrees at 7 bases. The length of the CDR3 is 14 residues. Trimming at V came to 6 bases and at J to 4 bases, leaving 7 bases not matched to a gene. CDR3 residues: CASSRTRFADTQYF. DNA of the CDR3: TGTGCCAGCAGCCGGACTAGGTTCGCAGATACGCAGTATTTT.

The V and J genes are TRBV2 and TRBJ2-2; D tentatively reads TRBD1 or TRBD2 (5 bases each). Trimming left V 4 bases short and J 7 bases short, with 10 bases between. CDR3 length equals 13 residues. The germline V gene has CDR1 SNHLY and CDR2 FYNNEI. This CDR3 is CASSVGTDGELFF. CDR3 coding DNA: TGTGCCAGCAGTGTCGGGACGGACGGGGAGCTGTTTTTT.

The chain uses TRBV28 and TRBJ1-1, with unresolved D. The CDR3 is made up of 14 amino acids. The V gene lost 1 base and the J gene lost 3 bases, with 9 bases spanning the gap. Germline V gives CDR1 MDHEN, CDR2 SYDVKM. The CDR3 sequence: CASSLFWEDTEAFF. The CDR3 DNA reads TGTGCCAGCAGTTTATTCTGGGAAGACACTGAAGCTTTCTTT.

CDR3 loop: CSARGAGAANEQFF. In DNA form, the CDR3 reads TGCAGCGCCCGCGGTGCGGGAGCTGCCAATGAGCAGTTCTTC. The V gene is TRBV29-1, the J gene TRBJ2-1; 7 bases line up with TRBD2. The CDR3 runs to 14 residues. Trimming took 7 bases from V and 6 from J; bases not matched to a gene: 12. In germline, CDR1 is SQVTM, CDR2 ANQGSEA.

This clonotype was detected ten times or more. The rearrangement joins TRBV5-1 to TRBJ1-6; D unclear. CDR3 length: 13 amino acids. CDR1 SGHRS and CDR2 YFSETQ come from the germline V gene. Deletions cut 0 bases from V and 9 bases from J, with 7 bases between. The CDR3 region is CASSLEGTSPLHF. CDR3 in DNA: TGCGCCAGCAGCTTGGAGGGAACTTCACCCCTCCACTTT.

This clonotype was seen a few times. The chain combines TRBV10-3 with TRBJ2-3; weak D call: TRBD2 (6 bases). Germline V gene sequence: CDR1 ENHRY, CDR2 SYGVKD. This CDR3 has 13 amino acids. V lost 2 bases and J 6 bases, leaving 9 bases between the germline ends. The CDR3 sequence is CAISEAGSDTQYF. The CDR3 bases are TGTGCCATCAGTGAGGCGGGGTCGGATACGCAGTATTTT.

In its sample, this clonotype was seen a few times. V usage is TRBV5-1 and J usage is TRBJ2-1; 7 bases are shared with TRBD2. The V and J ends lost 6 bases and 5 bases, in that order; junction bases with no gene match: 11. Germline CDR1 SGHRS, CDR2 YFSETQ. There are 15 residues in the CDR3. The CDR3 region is CASTGSGASDNEQFF. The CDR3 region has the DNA TGCGCCAGCACTGGAAGCGGGGCCTCGGACAATGAGCAGTTCTTC.

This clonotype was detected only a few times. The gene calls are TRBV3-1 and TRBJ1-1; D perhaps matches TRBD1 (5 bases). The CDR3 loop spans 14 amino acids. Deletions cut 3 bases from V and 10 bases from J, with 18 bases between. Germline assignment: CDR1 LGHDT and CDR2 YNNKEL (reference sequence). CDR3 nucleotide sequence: TGTGCCAGCAGCCAGACGCACGCAGGGTCGGGAGCTTTCTTT. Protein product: CASSQTHAGSGAFF.

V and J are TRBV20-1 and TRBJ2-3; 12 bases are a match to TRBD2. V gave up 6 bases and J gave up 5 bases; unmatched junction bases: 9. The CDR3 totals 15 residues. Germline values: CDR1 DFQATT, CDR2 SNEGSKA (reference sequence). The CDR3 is CSALSRLAGVDTQYF. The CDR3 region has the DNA TGCAGTGCCCTCAGTCGACTAGCGGGAGTAGATACGCAGTATTTT.

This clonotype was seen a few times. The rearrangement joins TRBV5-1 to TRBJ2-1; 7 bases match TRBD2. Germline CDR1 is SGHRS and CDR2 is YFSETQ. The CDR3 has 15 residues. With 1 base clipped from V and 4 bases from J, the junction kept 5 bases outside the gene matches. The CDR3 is CASSLILAVYNEQFF. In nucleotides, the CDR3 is TGCGCCAGCAGCTTGATTCTAGCGGTGTACAATGAGCAGTTCTTC. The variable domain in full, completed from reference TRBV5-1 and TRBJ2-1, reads KAGVTQTPRYLIKTRGQQVTLSCSPISGHRSVSWYQQTPGQGLQFLFEYFSETQRNKGNFPGRFSGRQFSNSRSEMNVSTLELGDSALYLCASSLILAVYNEQFFGPGTRLTVL.

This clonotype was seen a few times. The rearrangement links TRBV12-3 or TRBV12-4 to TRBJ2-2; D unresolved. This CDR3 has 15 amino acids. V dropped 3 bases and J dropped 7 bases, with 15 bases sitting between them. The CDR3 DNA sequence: TGTGCCAGCAGTTTCAACAGAAAGAGCATCGGGGAGCTGTTTTTT. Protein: CASSFNRKSIGELFF.

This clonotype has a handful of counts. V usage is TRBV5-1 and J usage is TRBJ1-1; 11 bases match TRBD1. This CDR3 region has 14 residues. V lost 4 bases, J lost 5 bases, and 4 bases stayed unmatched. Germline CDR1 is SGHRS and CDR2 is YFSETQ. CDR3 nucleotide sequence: TGCGCCAGCAGCACCGGGACAGGGGGAACTGAAGCTTTCTTT. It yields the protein CASSTGTGGTEAFF.

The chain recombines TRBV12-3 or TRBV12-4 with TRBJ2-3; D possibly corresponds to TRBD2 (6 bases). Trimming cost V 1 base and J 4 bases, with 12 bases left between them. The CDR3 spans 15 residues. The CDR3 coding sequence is TGTGCCAGCAGTTTAGGAACGGGAGCCGCAGATACGCAGTATTTT. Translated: CASSLGTGAADTQYF.

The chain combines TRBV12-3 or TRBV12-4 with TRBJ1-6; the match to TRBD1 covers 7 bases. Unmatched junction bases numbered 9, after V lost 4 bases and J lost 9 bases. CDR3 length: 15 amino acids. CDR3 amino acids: CASSSAGGNSSPLHF. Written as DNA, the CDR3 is TGTGCCAGCAGTTCGGCAGGGGGAAATAGTTCACCCCTCCACTTT.

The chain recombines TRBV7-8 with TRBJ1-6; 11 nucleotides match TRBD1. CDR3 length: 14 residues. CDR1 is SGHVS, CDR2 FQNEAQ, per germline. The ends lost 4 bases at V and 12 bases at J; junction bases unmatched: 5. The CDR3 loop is CASSSGTGGGPLHF. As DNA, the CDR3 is TGTGCCAGCAGCTCGGGGACAGGGGGGGGACCCCTCCACTTT.

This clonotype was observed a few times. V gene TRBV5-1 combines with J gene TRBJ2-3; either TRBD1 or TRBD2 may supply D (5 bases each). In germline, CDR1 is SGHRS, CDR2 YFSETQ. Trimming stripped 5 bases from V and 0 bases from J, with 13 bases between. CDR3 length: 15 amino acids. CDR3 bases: TGCGCCAGCAGACAGGACTCCTCTAGCACAGATACGCAGTATTTT. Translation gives CASRQDSSSTDTQYF.

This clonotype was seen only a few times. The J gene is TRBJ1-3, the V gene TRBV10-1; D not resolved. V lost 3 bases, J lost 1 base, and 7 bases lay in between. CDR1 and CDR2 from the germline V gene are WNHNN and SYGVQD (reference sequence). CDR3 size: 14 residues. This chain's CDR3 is CASSDESSGNTIYF. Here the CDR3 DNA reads TGCGCCAGCAGTGATGAATCTTCTGGAAACACCATATATTTT.

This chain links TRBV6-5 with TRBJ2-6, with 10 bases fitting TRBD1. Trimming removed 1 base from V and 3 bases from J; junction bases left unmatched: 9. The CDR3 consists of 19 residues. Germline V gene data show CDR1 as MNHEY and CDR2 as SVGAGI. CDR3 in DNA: TGTGCCAGCAGTTACTTTCGGGACAGGGGCCTCTTTGGGGCCAACGTCCTGACTTTC. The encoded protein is CASSYFRDRGLFGANVLTF.

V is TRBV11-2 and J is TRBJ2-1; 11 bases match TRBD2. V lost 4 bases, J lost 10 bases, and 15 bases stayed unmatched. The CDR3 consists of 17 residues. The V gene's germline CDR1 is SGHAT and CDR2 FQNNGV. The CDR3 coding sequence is TGTGCCAGCAGCTCCCTATCGACTAGCGGGACCCCAAGGGAGCAGTTCTTC. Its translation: CASSSLSTSGTPREQFF.